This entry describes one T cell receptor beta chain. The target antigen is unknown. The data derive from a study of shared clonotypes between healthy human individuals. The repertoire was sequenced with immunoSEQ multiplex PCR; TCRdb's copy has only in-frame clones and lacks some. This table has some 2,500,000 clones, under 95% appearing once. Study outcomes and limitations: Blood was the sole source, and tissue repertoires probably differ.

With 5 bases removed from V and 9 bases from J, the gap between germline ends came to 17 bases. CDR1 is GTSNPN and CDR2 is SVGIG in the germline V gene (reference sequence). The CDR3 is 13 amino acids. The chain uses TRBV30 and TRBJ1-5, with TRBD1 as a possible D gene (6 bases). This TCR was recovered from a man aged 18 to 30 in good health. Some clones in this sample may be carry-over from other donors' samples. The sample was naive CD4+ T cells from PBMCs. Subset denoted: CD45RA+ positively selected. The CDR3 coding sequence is TGTGCCTGGGGGGACCAGGGGCTATGGCCCCAGCATTTT. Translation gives CAWGDQGLWPQHF.